Listed below are T cell receptor beta chains from one sample, sequenced in a study of brain metastases from non-small cell lung cancer. Using immunoSEQ multiplex PCR, the repertoire was profiled, and TCRdb retains in-frame clones only, with some absent. The sample carries about 880 clones, 80% recorded once. Sequenced input: tissue from a brain metastasis. These receptors all come from a donor aged 40 or over with non-small cell lung cancer. CDR3s include the opening cysteine and the closing phenylalanine or tryptophan. D genes are given only for firm matches. Clone size, where shown, is once, few, many, or a class for clones that have expanded.

TRBD2,TRBV27,NA,TRBJ2-3,CASSLGGGAQDTQYF,TGTGCCAGCAGTTTGGGCGGGGGGGCCCAGGATACGCAGTATTTT
NA,TRBV7-2,NA,TRBJ1-6,CASSFTGGRYNSPLHF,TGTGCCAGCAGCTTTACGGGGGGTCGATATAATTCACCCCTCCACTTT
NA,TRBV28,NA,TRBJ1-5,CASSLGAGSNQPQHF,TGTGCCAGCAGTTTAGGGGCGGGAAGCAATCAGCCCCAGCATTTT
NA,TRBV9,NA,TRBJ1-5,CASSVRGNNQPQHF,TGTGCCAGCAGCGTACGGGGTAATAATCAGCCCCAGCATTTT
NA,TRBV19,few,TRBJ1-5,CASSIEGSSGTGGNQPQHF,TGTGCCAGTAGTATCGAGGGGTCTTCGGGGACTGGGGGCAATCAGCCCCAGCATTTT
TRBD1,TRBV27,NA,TRBJ1-2,CASSLTGDGYTF,TGTGCCAGCAGTTTGACAGGGGATGGCTACACCTTC
TRBD1,TRBV5-4,NA,TRBJ2-1,CASSLPGQIYNEQFF,TGTGCCAGCAGCTTGCCGGGACAGATTTACAATGAGCAGTTCTTC
NA,TRBV2,few,TRBJ2-7,CASSEWPGTIYEQYF,TGTGCCAGCAGTGAATGGCCAGGGACCATCTACGAGCAGTACTTC
TRBD2,TRBV19,few,TRBJ2-5,CASSMSGGNRRETQYF,TGTGCCAGTAGTATGAGCGGGGGAAACAGACGAGAGACCCAGTACTTC
NA,TRBV21-1,NA,TRBJ1-4,CASSPLGREGFGNEKLFF,TGTGCCAGCAGCCCTCTAGGTAGGGAAGGGTTTGGTAATGAAAAACTGTTTTTT
NA,TRBV9,NA,TRBJ2-4,CASSFGTLGKNIQYF,TGTGCCAGCAGCTTCGGGACACTAGGCAAAAACATTCAGTACTTC
NA,TRBV28,NA,TRBJ1-2,CATLRRLNYGYTF,TGTGCCACTCTACGCCGACTTAACTATGGCTACACCTTC
TRBD1,TRBV28,once,TRBJ2-7,CAIRTGGSYEQYF,TGTGCTATCAGGACAGGGGGCTCATACGAGCAGTACTTC
NA,TRBV9,NA,TRBJ2-6,CASSAGTLGANVLTF,TGTGCCAGCAGCGCCGGGACACTTGGGGCCAACGTCCTGACTTTC
NA,TRBV11-3,NA,TRBJ2-5,CASSISDGETQYF,TGTGCCAGCAGCATATCGGACGGAGAGACCCAGTACTTC
NA,TRBV3-1/TRBV3-2,NA,TRBJ2-5,CASSPGHRQETQYF,TGTGCCAGCAGTCCTGGACACCGCCAAGAGACCCAGTACTTC
NA,TRBV5-1,NA,TRBJ2-3,CASYPGRGGTDTQYF,TGCGCCAGCTACCCAGGGAGGGGGGGCACAGATACGCAGTATTTT
TRBD1,TRBV9,NA,TRBJ1-2,CASSEGNRGNYGYTF,TGTGCCAGCAGCGAGGGAAACAGGGGAAACTATGGCTACACCTTC
NA,TRBV3-1/TRBV3-2,once,TRBJ1-5,CASSQSNQPQHF,TGTGCCAGCAGCCAAAGCAATCAGCCCCAGCATTTT
TRBD2,TRBV6-2/TRBV6-3,NA,TRBJ2-4,CASSYLASGSTSAKNIQYF,TGTGCCAGCAGTTACTTGGCTAGCGGGAGCACGTCGGCCAAAAACATTCAGTACTTC
NA,TRBV3-1/TRBV3-2,NA,TRBJ2-4,CASSDEDPIAKKNIQYF,TGTGCCAGCAGCGACGAAGATCCCATTGCAAAAAAAAACATTCAGTACTTC
NA,TRBV3-1/TRBV3-2,NA,TRBJ1-2,CASSGPYGYTF,TGTGCCAGCAGCGGACCCTATGGCTACACCTTC
NA,TRBV1,NA,TRBJ1-4,CTSSQDIPGTGSTNEKLFF,TGCACCAGCAGCCAAGATATTCCGGGGACAGGATCAACTAATGAAAAACTGTTTTTT
NA,TRBV7-8,NA,TRBJ2-7,CASSLGDSYEQYF,TGTGCCAGCAGCTTAGGCGACTCCTACGAGCAGTACTTC
NA,TRBV4-3,NA,TRBJ2-3,CASSQEVPSAQYF,TGCGCCAGCAGCCAAGAGGTACCTAGCGCGCAGTATTTT
NA,TRBV5-1,NA,TRBJ1-4,CASSRGTFNEKLFF,TGCGCCAGCAGCCGGGGGACTTTCAATGAAAAACTGTTTTTT
NA,TRBV6-6,NA,TRBJ1-1,CASDTRTEAFF,TGTGCCAGTGACACGAGGACTGAAGCTTTCTTT
NA,TRBV18,NA,TRBJ1-2,CASSPNLAYGYTF,TGTGCCAGCTCACCAAATTTGGCCTATGGCTACACCTTC
TRBD1,TRBV28,NA,TRBJ2-5,CASSLFLDRGETQYF,TGTGCCAGCAGTTTATTTCTGGACAGGGGGGAGACCCAGTACTTC
NA,TRBV19,NA,TRBJ2-1,CASSSYMGGEQFF,TGTGCCAGTAGTAGCTACATGGGGGGTGAGCAGTTCTTC
TRBD1,TRBV6-5,NA,TRBJ1-1,CASRARGPKGAFF,TGTGCCAGCAGAGCTAGGGGGCCCAAGGGGGCTTTCTTT
NA,TRBV7-2,NA,TRBJ1-6,CASSLLGRSNSPLHF,TGTGCCAGCAGCTTATTGGGCAGAAGTAATTCACCCCTCCACTTT
NA,TRBV5-6,NA,TRBJ1-6,CASSLGVNSPLHF,TGTGCCAGCAGCTTGGGGGTTAATTCACCCCTCCACTTT
NA,TRBV4-1,NA,TRBJ1-2,CASSHINGFDYGYTF,TGCGCCAGCAGCCACATAAACGGCTTTGACTATGGCTACACCTTC
NA,TRBV7-9,NA,TRBJ1-3,CASSLGSGGSGNTIYF,TGTGCCAGCAGCTTAGGCAGTGGGGGCTCTGGAAACACCATATATTTT
TRBD1,TRBV19,NA,TRBJ2-2,CASNTRQGNTGELFF,TGTGCCAGCAACACCCGACAGGGAAACACCGGGGAGCTGTTTTTT
NA,TRBV5-8,few,TRBJ1-5,CASSLGSVVTNYQPQHF,TGTGCCAGCAGCTTGGGTTCAGTCGTCACAAACTATCAGCCCCAGCATTTT
NA,TRBV27,NA,TRBJ1-2,CASSPHYGSPYGYTF,TGTGCCAGCAGTCCCCATTATGGATCCCCCTATGGCTACACCTTC
NA,TRBV10-3,NA,TRBJ1-3,CAISAPGSLTGNTIYF,TGTGCCATCAGTGCTCCGGGGAGTCTTACTGGAAACACCATATATTTT
NA,TRBV4-3,NA,TRBJ1-1,CASSPRLGTNTEAFF,TGCGCCAGCAGCCCCCGACTGGGGACGAACACTGAAGCTTTCTTT
TRBD1,TRBV24-1,NA,TRBJ2-3,CATGTGSTDTQYF,TGTGCCACCGGGACAGGAAGCACAGATACGCAGTATTTT
NA,TRBV5-1,NA,TRBJ1-1,CASSPPRVGKKTEAFF,TGCGCCAGCAGCCCCCCGAGGGTTGGGAAAAAAACTGAAGCTTTCTTT
NA,TRBV5-4,NA,TRBJ2-5,CASSRKAWQKETQYF,TGTGCCAGCAGCCGAAAAGCGTGGCAGAAAGAGACCCAGTACTTC
NA,TRBV6-2/TRBV6-3,NA,TRBJ1-5,CASSIMPGGQPQHF,TGTGCCAGCAGCATCATGCCAGGTGGACAGCCCCAGCATTTT
TRBD2,TRBV11-2,NA,TRBJ2-5,CASSGPSGRQETQYF,TGTGCCAGCAGCGGCCCTAGCGGGCGTCAAGAGACCCAGTACTTC
TRBD1,TRBV4-3,few,TRBJ2-1,CASSQDWTGNFMNEQFF,TGCGCCAGCAGCCAAGATTGGACAGGGAATTTTATGAATGAGCAGTTCTTC
TRBD2,TRBV7-2,NA,TRBJ2-7,CASSLGLAGAYEQYF,TGTGCCAGCAGCTTAGGTCTAGCGGGAGCCTACGAGCAGTACTTC
TRBD1,TRBV5-6,NA,TRBJ2-7,CASSLGERGLLYEQYF,TGTGCCAGCAGCTTGGGGGAAAGGGGGCTACTCTACGAGCAGTACTTC
TRBD1,TRBV6-6,few,TRBJ1-5,CASSYSRDRAQPQHF,TGTGCCAGCAGTTACAGCCGGGACAGGGCACAGCCCCAGCATTTT
TRBD1,TRBV6-5,NA,TRBJ1-5,CASSSRDRGHQPQHF,TGTGCCAGCAGTAGTAGGGACAGGGGACATCAGCCCCAGCATTTT
TRBD2,TRBV11-1,once,TRBJ2-3,CASSLQRGLADTQYF,TGTGCCAGCAGCTTACAGCGGGGTCTGGCAGATACGCAGTATTTT
NA,TRBV4-1,few,TRBJ1-5,CASSQVPGRTDQPQHF,TGCGCCAGCAGCCAAGTCCCGGGACGGACGGATCAGCCCCAGCATTTT
TRBD1,TRBV5-4,NA,TRBJ2-2,CASSWDRGGGELFF,TGTGCCAGCAGTTGGGACAGGGGCGGCGGGGAGCTGTTTTTT